The entry below gives a single T cell receptor (beta chain) sequence along with its context. This clone's antigen is unknown. No much larger clone is present one base from it, and per-base qualities are unavailable. This record comes from a study of shared clonotypes between healthy human individuals (TCRdb year 2020). About the full investigation: The cohort included three men and a couple of women between 18 and 49 years of age. For each donor, three plates each were used for CD4 naive and CD4 memory, two plates were used for CD8 naive, and one plate was used for CD8 memory. The study deeply sequenced blood TCR repertoires of about 5 healthy adults to estimate repertoire size and the extent of clonotype sharing between individuals. Different laboratories and diverse techniques were used to prepare libraries and sequence TCR repertoires, to increase sequencing depth and limit assay-specific biases. Each donor's leukapheresis produced roughly between about 0.8 and 8.9 billion PBMCs.

For the CD8 naive samples, CD45RO-negative cells were positively selected for CCR7, yielding a CD45RA+CCR7+ population from which TemRA cells were excluded. The donors were healthy, HIV-negative adults with no recently reported acute infections or vaccinations. Only Caucasian adults living in Nashville, Tennessee, USA were represented among the donors. Blood was obtained by leukapheresis, after which PBMCs were separated by Ficoll-Histopaque density gradient centrifugation and cryopreserved in liquid nitrogen vapor phase. Analytical flow cytometry was used to check the purity and quantity of each magnetically sorted T cell population. Genomic DNA was isolated from each sorted fraction and quantified by UV absorbance on a Nanodrop 2000c. The study at large found these results: Because the study included only a small number of donors, the genetic and exposure-history diversity represented was limited. Only blood was sampled, and tissue TCR repertoires likely differ from those in blood. Larger estimated clonotype richness was generally found for naive subsets than for memory subsets. Pairwise subsampling indicated that sequencing depth was expected to affect the degree of clonotype sharing among donors. Compared with non-shared clonotypes, the clonotypes found in all four sorted-subset donors had higher generation probabilities. Rarefaction of sorted-subset datasets indicated incomplete sequencing despite the large sequencing depth. Sharing across a handful of donors was observed for approximately 5% of naive CD4, 3% to 4% of naive CD8, 2% to 2.5% of memory CD4, and less than 0.45% of memory CD8 clonotypes.

TCR CDR3 regions were amplified from genomic DNA by multiplex PCR using the deep immunoSEQ assay. Genomic DNA extracted from each cell subset was distributed evenly over all wells of several immunoSEQ 96-well plates, and each plate served as one replicate. For sorted subsets, roughly 200 ng genomic DNA, equal to 30,000 to 35,000 T cell genomes, was loaded into each replicate PCR. Purified libraries were quantified with a Qubit 3.0 fluorometer, sized on a Bioanalyzer 2100, and re-quantified with the KAPA Library Quantification kit. Every immunoSEQ 96-well plate was sequenced on a separate single-read 150-cycle Illumina NextSeq 550 flow cell. Turning to the authors' computational methods: The immunoSEQ output contained only junctional sequences without quality scores, so filtering could not match that applied to full-length reads. To assign V/J genes and CDR3, sequences were annotated using PyIR, a Python wrapper for IgBLAST v1.9, with IMGT germline references. Reads were removed for weak V/J assignments (E-value above 1e-6), missing CDR3, stop codons, out-of-frame junctions, or ambiguous translated residues. A V3J clonotype was defined by an identical inferred V gene, J gene, and CDR3 amino acid sequence. To compute the percentage overlap between repertoires, the number of shared unique clonotypes was divided by the size of the smaller repertoire. Three approaches were used to assess repertoire richness: RTK rarefaction, the Chao1 estimator, and Recon v2.1 estimates of unobserved clonotypes. Generation probabilities for all TCRbeta clonotypes obtained by the gDNA method from a few donors were computed using OLGA. Drawn from immuneACCESS, this table holds only the in-frame rearrangements with V and J called that TCRdb kept. Clones are partly lost; checked studies trace under half to an unresolved V gene and leave the rest unexplained. V and J calls and clone size are those listed in that table; D and trimming were worked out from the DNA. Counted in this sample were 650,000 to 800,000 clones; about 90% of them appeared once. Approximately 25% of the sample is held by the ten biggest clonotypes.

V gives up 7 bases and J gives up 6 bases, and the segment between their germline ends measures 13 bases. The CDR3, cysteine through phenylalanine, is 13 amino acids long. Only CDR3 DNA remains: 39 bases, in frame from the first base. CDR1 is given as SNHLY and CDR2 as FYNNEI, both from the germline V gene. The source is a young man in good health. The chain joins TRBV2 to TRBJ2-1; possibly the D gene is TRBD2, per 6 matching bases. Specimen: naive CD8+ T cells sorted from blood. The cell subset or site label, read with the paper, signifies: CD45RA+CCR7+. The nucleotide sequence is TGTGCCAGCACTTCGGGGGAGGCCAATGAGCAGTTCTTC. It translates to CASTSGEANEQFF. This CDR3, with the reference TRBV2 and TRBJ2-1 proteins standing in past its ends, gives the full variable domain EPEVTQTPSHQVTQMGQEVILRCVPISNHLYFYWYRQILGQKVEFLVSFYNNEISEKSEIFDDQFSVERPDGSNFTLKIRSTKLEDSAMYFCASTSGEANEQFFGPGTRLTVL.